The clone carrying this T cell receptor beta chain was found many times. Its target is not known. TCRdb re-derived calls from the 5' RACE reads in MiXCR, one entry per CDR3 protein. The sample shows under 130,000 distinct CDR3 sequences, more than 10% of them seen only once. Noted time point: longitudinal time-point 3. The sample is drawn from a study of neurological immune-mediated disorders. Study observations and caveats: No CDR3 amino acid sequences were shared by expanded clones across subjects, suggesting private repertoires in all groups. The most TCR clonal expansion was seen in HTLV-1-associated myelopathy, whereas the least was seen in multiple sclerosis, below the level in healthy controls.

Deletions cut 9 bases from V and 0 bases from J, with 15 bases between. Per the germline V gene, CDR1 is ENHRY and CDR2 is SYGVKD. This CDR3 region has 16 residues. The chain is built from TRBV10-3 and TRBJ2-6; unclear D gene. What was sequenced was PBMCs. The clonotype comes from a female donor with HTLV-1-associated myelopathy (HAM/TSP). CDR3 DNA sequence: TGTGCCATAGACCCTGGCACTGCCTCTGGGGCCAACGTCCTGACTTTC. Translation gives CAIDPGTASGANVLTF.